The sequence of this T cell receptor (beta chain) was determined in a study of cytomegalovirus exposure and HLA in healthy donors. Study results and caveats: An analysis that was carried out later associated 16,951 TCR beta sequences with HLA alleles at 0.05 false discovery rate.

The study sampled nominally healthy donors, though unrecorded immune exposures were likely. As concerns this clone: No antigen is known for it.

Primers for the PCR totalled 60 Vbeta and 13 Jbeta. Only in-frame clones appear in the TCRdb table, and some are missing; sequencing was by immunoSEQ multiplex PCR. The data show 150,000 or so clones, more than 60% seen once. The V gene's germline CDR1 is WNHNN and CDR2 SYGVQD (reference sequence). The CDR3 is 13 residues long. The V gene lost 4 bases and the J gene lost 0 bases, with 6 bases spanning the gap. This chain links TRBV10-1 with TRBJ1-1, with D tentatively TRBD1 (5 bases). Sequenced: PBMCs. The sequence was obtained from a man between 18 and 29 years old in good health and CMV-seropositive. CDR3 sequence: CASSGQMNTEAFF. The DNA for the CDR3 is TGCGCCAGCAGTGGACAGATGAACACTGAAGCTTTCTTT.